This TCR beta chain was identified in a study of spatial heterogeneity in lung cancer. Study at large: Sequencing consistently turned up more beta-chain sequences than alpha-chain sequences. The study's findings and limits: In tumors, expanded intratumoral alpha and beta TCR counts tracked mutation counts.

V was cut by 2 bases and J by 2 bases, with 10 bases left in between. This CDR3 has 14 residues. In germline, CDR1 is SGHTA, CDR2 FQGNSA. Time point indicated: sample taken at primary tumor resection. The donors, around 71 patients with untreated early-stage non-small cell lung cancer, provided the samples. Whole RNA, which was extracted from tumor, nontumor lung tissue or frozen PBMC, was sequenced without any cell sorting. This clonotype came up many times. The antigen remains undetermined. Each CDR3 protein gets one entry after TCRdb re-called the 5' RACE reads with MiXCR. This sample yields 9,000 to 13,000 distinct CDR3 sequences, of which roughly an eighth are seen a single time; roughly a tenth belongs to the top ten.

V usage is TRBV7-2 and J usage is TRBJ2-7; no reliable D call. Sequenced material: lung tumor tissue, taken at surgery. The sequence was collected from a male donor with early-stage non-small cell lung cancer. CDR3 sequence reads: CASSLSSDAYEQYF. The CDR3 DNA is TGTGCCAGCAGCTTAAGCAGTGATGCCTACGAGCAGTACTTC.